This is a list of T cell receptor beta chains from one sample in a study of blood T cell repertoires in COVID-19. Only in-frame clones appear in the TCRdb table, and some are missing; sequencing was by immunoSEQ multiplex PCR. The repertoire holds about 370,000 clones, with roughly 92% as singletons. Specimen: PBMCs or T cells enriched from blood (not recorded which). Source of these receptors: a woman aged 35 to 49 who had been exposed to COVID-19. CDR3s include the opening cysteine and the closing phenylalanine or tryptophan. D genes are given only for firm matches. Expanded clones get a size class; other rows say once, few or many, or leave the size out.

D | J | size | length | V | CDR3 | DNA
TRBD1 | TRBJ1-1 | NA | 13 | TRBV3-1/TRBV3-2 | CASINRGATEAFF | TGTGCCAGCATCAACAGGGGTGCCACTGAAGCTTTCTTT
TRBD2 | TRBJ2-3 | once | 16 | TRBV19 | CASSRPLAGGLATQYF | TGTGCCAGTAGTCGGCCACTAGCGGGGGGCCTGGCTACGCAGTATTTT
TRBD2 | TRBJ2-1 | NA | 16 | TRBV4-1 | CASSQEGTSGRVEQFF | TGCGCCAGCAGCCAAGAAGGGACTAGCGGGAGAGTTGAGCAGTTCTTC
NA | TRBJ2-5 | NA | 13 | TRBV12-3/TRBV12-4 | CASKLTEKETQYF | TGTGCCAGCAAGCTTACCGAGAAAGAGACCCAGTACTTC
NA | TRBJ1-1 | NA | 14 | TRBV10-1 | CASRPSIQGTEAFF | TGCGCCAGCAGGCCTTCTATCCAGGGGACTGAAGCTTTCTTT
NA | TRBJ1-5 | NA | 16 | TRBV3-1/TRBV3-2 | CASSQERVRAQQPQHF | TGTGCCAGCAGCCAAGAAAGGGTGAGGGCTCAACAGCCCCAGCATTTT
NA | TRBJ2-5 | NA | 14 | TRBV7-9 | CASSLAGGRETQYF | TGTGCCAGCAGCTTAGCGGGAGGTCGGGAGACCCAGTACTTC
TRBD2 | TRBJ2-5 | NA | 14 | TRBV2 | CASFRGGGRETQYF | TGTGCCAGTTTCCGCGGGGGGGGCAGAGAGACCCAGTACTTC
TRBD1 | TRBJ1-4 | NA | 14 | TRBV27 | CASRGGTVNEKLFF | TGTGCCAGCAGAGGGGGGACAGTTAATGAAAAACTGTTTTTT
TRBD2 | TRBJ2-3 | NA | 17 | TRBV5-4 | CASSSAGLAASTDTQYF | TGTGCCAGCAGCTCCGCAGGACTAGCGGCTAGCACAGATACGCAGTATTTT
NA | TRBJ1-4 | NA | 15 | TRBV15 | CATSREKGGNEKLFF | TGTGCCACCAGCAGAGAGAAGGGGGGGAATGAAAAACTGTTTTTT
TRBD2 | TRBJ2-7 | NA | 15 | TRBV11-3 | CASTTTSASSYEQYF | TGTGCCAGCACCACGACTAGCGCGAGCTCCTACGAGCAGTACTTC
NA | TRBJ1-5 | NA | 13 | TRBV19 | CASRGPSYQPQHF | TGTGCCAGTAGGGGCCCCTCGTATCAGCCCCAGCATTTT
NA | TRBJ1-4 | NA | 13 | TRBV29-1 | CSVVPRGDEKLFF | TGCAGCGTTGTTCCCAGGGGTGATGAAAAACTGTTTTTT
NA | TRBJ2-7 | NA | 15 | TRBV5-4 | CASSLERGGSYEQYF | TGTGCCAGCAGCTTGGAGAGGGGGGGGTCCTACGAGCAGTACTTC
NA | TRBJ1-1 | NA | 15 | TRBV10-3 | CAISESYRGLTEAFF | TGTGCCATCAGTGAGTCGTATCGGGGACTCACTGAAGCTTTCTTT
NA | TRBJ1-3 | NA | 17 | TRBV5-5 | CASSLGQALHSGNTIYF | TGTGCCAGCAGCCTGGGGCAGGCCCTTCACTCTGGAAACACCATATATTTT
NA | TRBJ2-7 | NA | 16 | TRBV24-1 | CATSDFGPTGSYEQYF | TGTGCCACCAGTGATTTCGGCCCTACAGGATCCTACGAGCAGTACTTC
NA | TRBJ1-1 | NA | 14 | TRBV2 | CASMSKAGNTEAFF | TGTGCCAGCATGAGTAAGGCGGGTAACACTGAAGCTTTCTTT
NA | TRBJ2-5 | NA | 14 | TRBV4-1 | CASSPIRPGETQYF | TGCGCCAGCAGCCCAATACGGCCGGGAGAGACCCAGTACTTC
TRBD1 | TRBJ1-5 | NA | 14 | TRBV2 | CASSGDRVNQPQHF | TGTGCCAGCAGCGGAGACAGGGTCAATCAGCCCCAGCATTTT
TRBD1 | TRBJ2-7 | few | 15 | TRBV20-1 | CSASPRDRGLYEQYF | TGCAGTGCTAGTCCCCGGGACAGGGGTCTCTACGAGCAGTACTTC
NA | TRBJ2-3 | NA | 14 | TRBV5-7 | CASSPAGDTDTQYF | TGTGCCAGCAGCCCGGCCGGGGACACAGATACGCAGTATTTT
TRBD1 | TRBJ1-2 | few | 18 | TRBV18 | CASSPQGQGAGGRSGYTF | TGTGCCAGCTCACCCCAAGGACAGGGGGCAGGGGGTCGGAGTGGCTACACCTTC
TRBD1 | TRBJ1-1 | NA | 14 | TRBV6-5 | CASSYRGRGTEAFF | TGTGCCAGCAGTTACAGGGGGCGCGGCACTGAAGCTTTCTTT
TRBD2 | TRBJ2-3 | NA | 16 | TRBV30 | CAWSALGRGGTDTQYF | TGTGCCTGGAGTGCCCTCGGACGGGGGGGCACAGATACGCAGTATTTT
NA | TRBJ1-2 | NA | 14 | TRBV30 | CAWSLPEPYRGYTF | TGTGCCTGGAGTCTCCCTGAACCTTACAGGGGCTACACCTTC
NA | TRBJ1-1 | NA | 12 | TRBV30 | CAGQGGIAEAFF | TGTGCCGGGCAGGGCGGTATTGCTGAAGCTTTCTTT
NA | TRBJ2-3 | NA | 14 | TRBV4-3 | CASSQDAGTDTQYF | TGCGCCAGCAGCCAAGATGCGGGGACAGATACGCAGTATTTT